The source of this T cell receptor beta chain is a study of T cell repertoires and Cas9 in healthy adults. Study-wide context: Characterization of SpCas9-reactive CD4 and CD8 T cells covered multi-effector potency, cytotoxicity and lineage.

Study-wide points: SpCas9-reactive regulatory T cells reportedly mitigated SpCas9-reactive effector T cells in vitro.

On this clone itself: Antigen: not known.

Only in-frame clones appear in the TCRdb table, and some are missing; sequencing was by immunoSEQ multiplex PCR. This sample has 11,000 to 15,000 clones, with about 88% found just once. Germline CDR1 reads SGHTA; CDR2 reads FQGNSA. This CDR3 is built from 15 residues. Trimming left V 3 bases short and J 2 bases short, with 13 bases between. The chain recombines TRBV7-2 with TRBJ1-2; unclear D gene. The receptor comes from a human donor in good health. The sequenced material came from Tregs (CD4+, CD25+, CD127-, CD137-, CD154-) from PBMCs; culture status not recorded. The CDR3 reads CASSFSSTQNYGYTF. The CDR3 coding sequence is TGTGCCAGCAGCTTCTCATCGACGCAGAACTATGGCTACACCTTC.